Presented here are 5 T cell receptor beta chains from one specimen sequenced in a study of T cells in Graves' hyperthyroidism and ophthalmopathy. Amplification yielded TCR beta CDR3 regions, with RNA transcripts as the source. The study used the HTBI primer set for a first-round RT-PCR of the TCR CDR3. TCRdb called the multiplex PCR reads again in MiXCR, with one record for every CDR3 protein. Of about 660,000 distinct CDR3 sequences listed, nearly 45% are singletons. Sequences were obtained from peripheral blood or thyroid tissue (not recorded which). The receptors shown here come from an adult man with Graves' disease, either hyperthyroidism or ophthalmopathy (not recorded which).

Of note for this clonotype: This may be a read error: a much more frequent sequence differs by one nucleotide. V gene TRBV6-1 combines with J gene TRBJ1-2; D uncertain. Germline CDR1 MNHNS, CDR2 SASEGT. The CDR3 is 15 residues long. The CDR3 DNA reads TGTGCCAGCAGTGGAGATAGAGGGAGGACGGATGGCCACACCTTC. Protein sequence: CASSGDRGRTDGHTF.

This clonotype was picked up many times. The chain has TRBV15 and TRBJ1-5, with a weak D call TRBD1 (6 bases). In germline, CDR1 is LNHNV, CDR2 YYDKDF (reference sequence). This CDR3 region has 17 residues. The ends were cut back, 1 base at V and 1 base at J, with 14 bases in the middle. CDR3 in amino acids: CATSRGRRGESNQPQHF. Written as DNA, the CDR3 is TGTGCCACCAGCAGAGGGAGGAGGGGGGAAAGCAATCAGCCCCAGCATTTT.

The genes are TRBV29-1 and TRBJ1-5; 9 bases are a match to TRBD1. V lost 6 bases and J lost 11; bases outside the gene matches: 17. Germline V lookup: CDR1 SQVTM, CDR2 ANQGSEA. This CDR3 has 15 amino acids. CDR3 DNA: TGCAGCGTCGCCGTGGGGACAGGGCGTCGGGAGACCCAGCATTTT. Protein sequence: CSVAVGTGRRETQHF.

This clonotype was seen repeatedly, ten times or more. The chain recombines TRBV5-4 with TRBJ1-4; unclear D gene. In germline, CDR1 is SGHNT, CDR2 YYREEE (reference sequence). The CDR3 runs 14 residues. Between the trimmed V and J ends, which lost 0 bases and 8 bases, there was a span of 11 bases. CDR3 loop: CASSLAGVEEKLFF. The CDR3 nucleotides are TGTGCCAGCAGCTTGGCCGGGGTCGAAGAAAAACTGTTTTTT.

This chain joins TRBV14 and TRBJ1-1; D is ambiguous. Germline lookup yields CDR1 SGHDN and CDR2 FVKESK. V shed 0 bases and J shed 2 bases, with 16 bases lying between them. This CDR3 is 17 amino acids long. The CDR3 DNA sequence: TGTGCCAGCAGCCAAGATCGTGGGCGGGTAGTAAACACTGAAGCTTTCTTT. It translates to CASSQDRGRVVNTEAFF. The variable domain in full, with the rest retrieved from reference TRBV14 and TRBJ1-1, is EAGVTQFPSHSVIEKGQTVTLRCDPISGHDNLYWYRRVMGKEIKFLLHFVKESKQDESGMPNNRFLAERTGGTYSTLKVQPAELEDSGVYFCASSQDRGRVVNTEAFFGQGTRLTVV.